This TCR beta chain was obtained from a study of blood T cell repertoires in COVID-19. Repertoires were generated with immunoSEQ multiplex PCR, while TCRdb's copy carries only in-frame clones and drops some. Here the sample spans 250,000 to 350,000 clones, about four fifths being singletons. The CDR3 extends over 15 amino acids. The ends were cut back, 5 bases at V and 2 bases at J, with 12 bases in the middle. Germline V CDR1 and CDR2: MNHEY, SMNVEV (reference sequence). The TCR originated in a human donor with COVID-19, enrolled during active disease. The donor label of this sample is uncertain. This chain links TRBV27 with TRBJ2-2; weak D call: TRBD1 (6 bases). The specimen was peripheral blood. The CDR3 protein is CASSTPDRNTGELFF. The CDR3 DNA sequence: TGTGCCAGCAGTACGCCGGACAGAAACACCGGGGAGCTGTTTTTT.